Following are 27 T cell receptor beta chains from one sample sequenced in a study of OX40 agonist ivuxolimab in advanced cancers. This table comes from immunoSEQ multiplex PCR, and its TCRdb copy is limited to in-frame clones, with some not included. The data show around 25,000 clones, with around 85% seen just once and roughly 16% held by the top ten. The sample consisted of CD4+ or CD8+ T cells sorted from blood, taken in a trial of the OX40 agonist ivuxolimab. The receptors were sampled from an adult with an advanced solid tumor such as melanoma, head and neck, liver or kidney cancer.

This clone has just one count. The chain couples TRBV9 to TRBJ1-1, with unresolved D. The CDR3 is made up of 15 amino acids. Germline V gene data show CDR1 as SGDLS and CDR2 as YYNGEE. Trimming took off 3 bases at V and 8 bases at J, with 20 bases between the two ends. The CDR3 here is CASSASAKEGVEAFF. The CDR3 DNA sequence: TGTGCCAGCAGCGCCTCTGCCAAGGAGGGTGTGGAAGCTTTCTTT.

The chain joins TRBV7-2 to TRBJ2-3; no definite D call. V was cut by 5 bases and J by 5 bases, with 11 bases left in between. CDR1 is SGHTA and CDR2 is FQGNSA in the germline V gene. The CDR3 runs to 13 residues. The CDR3 loop is CASSIELEDTQYF. For the CDR3, the DNA is TGTGCCAGCAGCATCGAATTAGAAGATACGCAGTATTTT.

The chain recombines TRBV9 with TRBJ2-1; 10 bases are a match to TRBD2. The germline V gene encodes CDR1 SGDLS and CDR2 YYNGEE. J was trimmed by 7 bases and V by 3 bases; bases with no gene match: 22. The CDR3 is 20 amino acids. CDR3 loop: CASSAPLGLAGAPQLNEQFF. CDR3 sequence (DNA): TGTGCCAGCAGCGCCCCCCTGGGGCTAGCGGGGGCCCCCCAGTTGAATGAGCAGTTCTTC.

The V and J genes are TRBV7-2 and TRBJ2-3; D is possibly TRBD2 (6 bases). Trimming took off 1 base at V and 5 bases at J, with 10 bases between the two ends. Germline V gene lookup returns CDR1 SGHTA and CDR2 FQGNSA. The CDR3 runs to 14 residues. As DNA, the CDR3 is TGTGCCAGCAGCTTAGAGGGAGGAAAAGATACGCAGTATTTT. It specifies CASSLEGGKDTQYF.

This rearrangement joins TRBV27 to TRBJ2-1, with 10 positions matching TRBD2. In germline, CDR1 is MNHEY, CDR2 SMNVEV (reference sequence). V dropped 6 bases and J dropped 5; count of bases not matched to a gene: 4. The CDR3 contains 14 residues. The DNA for the CDR3 is TGTGCCAGCAGGACTAGCGGGCCCAACAATGAGCAGTTCTTC. Translation gives CASRTSGPNNEQFF.

CDR3 sequence (DNA): TGCAGCGGAGAGAACACTGAAGCTTTCTTT. Translation gives CSGENTEAFF. V and J are TRBV29-1 and TRBJ1-1; D is undetermined. The V end was cut by 7 bases, the J end by 1 base, with 4 bases between. The CDR3 spans 10 residues. From germline, CDR1 is SQVTM and CDR2 ANQGSEA.

The V and J genes are TRBV9 and TRBJ1-2, with TRBD1 as a possible D gene (5 bases). V lost 3 bases, J lost 4 bases, and 16 bases lay in between. The CDR3 contains 15 residues. Germline V gene lookup returns CDR1 SGDLS and CDR2 YYNGEE. CDR3 sequence: CASSASQVGPYGYTF. The CDR3 DNA follows: TGTGCCAGCAGCGCGTCACAGGTTGGCCCCTATGGCTACACCTTC.

This clone was recorded once. The chain carries TRBV27 and TRBJ2-7, with D perhaps matching TRBD2 (7 bases). The CDR3 loop spans 15 amino acids. The ends were cut back, 3 bases at V and 0 bases at J, with 12 bases in the middle. Germline lookup yields CDR1 MNHEY and CDR2 SMNVEV (reference sequence). The CDR3 nucleotides read TGTGCCAGCAGTTTTGGCGGGGGCCCCTCCTACGAGCAGTACTTC. Encoded protein: CASSFGGGPSYEQYF.

The chain uses TRBV7-8 and TRBJ1-4; TRBD1 matches 7 bases. CDR1 SGHVS and CDR2 FQNEAQ come from the germline V gene. This CDR3 comprises 16 residues. With 4 bases clipped from V and 8 bases from J, the junction kept 13 bases outside the gene matches. CDR3 DNA sequence: TGTGCCAGCAGCTCGGGACGGCCAGGGGGAAAGGAAAAACTGTTTTTT. As protein: CASSSGRPGGKEKLFF.

The chain joins TRBV9 to TRBJ2-3, with TRBD2 matching 10 bases. CDR3 size: 20 residues. Losses at the gene ends were 0 bases for V and 0 bases for J; bases not matched to a gene: 13. Germline CDR1 reads SGDLS; CDR2 reads YYNGEE. Here the CDR3 reads CASSVGRSLAGVLSTDTQYF. The CDR3 coding sequence is TGTGCCAGCAGCGTAGGTCGGAGTCTAGCGGGAGTATTGAGCACAGATACGCAGTATTTT.

This clone was seen a few times. The chain links TRBV7-6 to TRBJ1-4; TRBD1 is a possible D gene (5 bases). The CDR3 totals 18 residues. V was trimmed by 5 bases and J by 6 bases, leaving 25 bases between them. The V gene's germline CDR1 is SGHVS and CDR2 FNYEAQ. CDR3 protein: CASSLRSGLGGRYEKLFF. For the CDR3, the DNA is TGTGCCAGCAGCCTCCGTAGTGGTCTCGGGGGACGGTATGAAAAACTGTTTTTT.

V usage is TRBV30 and J usage is TRBJ2-1; 7 bases are shared with TRBD1. Germline CDR1 and CDR2: GTSNPN and SVGIG (reference sequence). The V and J ends lost 2 bases and 8 bases, in that order; junction bases with no gene match: 9. The CDR3 totals 14 residues. The CDR3 sequence is CAWSMAGGPYEQFF. Here the CDR3 DNA reads TGTGCCTGGAGTATGGCAGGGGGTCCTTATGAGCAGTTCTTC.

This clone was observed a single time. The V gene is TRBV9, the J gene TRBJ1-5, with 7 bases aligning to TRBD1. CDR1 is SGDLS, CDR2 YYNGEE, per germline. CDR3 length equals 14 residues. The junction had 3 bases not matched to a gene; V was cut back by 3 bases and J by 3 bases. CDR3 protein: CASSETGSNQPQHF. For the CDR3, the DNA is TGTGCCAGCAGCGAGACAGGGTCCAATCAGCCCCAGCATTTT.

The chain links TRBV7-9 to TRBJ1-1; D remains ambiguous. The germline gives CDR1 SEHNR, CDR2 FQNEAQ (reference sequence). Trimming pared 4 bases from V and 1 base from J, leaving 7 bases between. The CDR3 is 13 amino acids. DNA of the CDR3: TGTGCCAGCAGCTGGACTGCGAACACTGAAGCTTTCTTT. This translates into CASSWTANTEAFF.

This clone is a singleton in its sample. This chain uses TRBV27 with TRBJ1-2, with D tentatively TRBD1 (6 bases). Germline V lookup: CDR1 MNHEY, CDR2 SMNVEV (reference sequence). This CDR3 comprises 12 residues. With 3 bases removed from V and 6 bases from J, the gap between germline ends came to 8 bases. In nucleotides, the CDR3 is TGTGCCAGCAGTTTGAGGGGGAATGGCTACACCTTC. Amino acid sequence: CASSLRGNGYTF.

The rearrangement uses TRBV4-2 and TRBJ2-7; D remains unclear. V was trimmed by 0 bases and J by 1 base, leaving 4 bases between them. CDR3 size: 13 residues. Germline V gene data show CDR1 as LGHNA and CDR2 as YNFKEQ. CDR3 DNA sequence: TGTGCCAGCAGCCAAGACGGGTCCTACGAGCAGTACTTC. It yields the protein CASSQDGSYEQYF.

The chain combines TRBV6-5 with TRBJ1-3, with no clear D. V shed 0 bases and J shed 0 bases, with 6 bases lying between them. This CDR3 region has 15 residues. Germline CDR1 and CDR2: MNHEY and SVGAGI. CDR3 residues: CASSYSDFSGNTIYF. As DNA, the CDR3 is TGTGCCAGCAGTTACTCGGACTTCTCTGGAAACACCATATATTTT.

As for this clone: Other DNA sequences in the same sample also yield this CDR3. V and J are TRBV28 and TRBJ2-7; D call uncertain. CDR3 length: 11 residues. Germline V gives CDR1 MDHEN, CDR2 SYDVKM. Deletions cut 2 bases from V and 3 bases from J, with 2 bases between. CDR3 protein: CASSLVYEQYF. The DNA of the CDR3 is TGTGCCAGCAGTTTAGTCTACGAGCAGTACTTC.

V is TRBV9 and J is TRBJ2-3, with a possible D match to TRBD1 (6 bases). The V and J ends lost 5 bases and 3 bases respectively, with 19 bases between them. This CDR3 spans 16 amino acids. Germline values: CDR1 SGDLS, CDR2 YYNGEE. The CDR3 nucleotides read TGTGCCAGCAGTGGTAGTATAGGGGGTGGTACAGATACGCAGTATTTT. It translates to CASSGSIGGGTDTQYF.

The chain has TRBV7-9 and TRBJ2-2; tentative D call: TRBD1 (5 bases). V was clipped by 5 bases and J by 0 bases, with 10 bases between them. Germline values: CDR1 SEHNR, CDR2 FQNEAQ (reference sequence). The CDR3 covers 15 residues. CDR3 DNA: TGTGCCAGCAGCCATCCGACAGCGAACACCGGGGAGCTGTTTTTT. Protein: CASSHPTANTGELFF.

The chain carries TRBV7-8 and TRBJ2-6; D unresolved. Trimming pared 0 bases from V and 1 base from J, leaving 16 bases between. The CDR3 runs to 19 residues. Germline values: CDR1 SGHVS, CDR2 FQNEAQ. The CDR3 sequence is CASSLARVGLKSGANVLTF. The CDR3 region has the DNA TGTGCCAGCAGCTTAGCGCGCGTCGGCCTGAAGTCTGGGGCCAACGTCCTGACTTTC.

V and J are TRBV30 and TRBJ1-2, with D tentatively TRBD1 (6 bases). Germline V gene data show CDR1 as GTSNPN and CDR2 as SVGIG (reference sequence). Trimming stripped 5 bases from V and 5 bases from J, with 18 bases between. The CDR3 is 14 residues long. The DNA of the CDR3 is TGTGCCTGGGATCATGAGGGGGGATATTATGGCTACACCTTC. Its protein is CAWDHEGGYYGYTF.

The V gene is TRBV5-5, the J gene TRBJ1-4, with D unclear. From germline, CDR1 is SGHKS and CDR2 YYEKEE (reference sequence). The CDR3 length is 15 residues. Deletions cut 4 bases from V and 7 bases from J, with 17 bases between. The CDR3 DNA follows: TGTGCCAGCAGCCCGGGAAGTAGGCCCTTTGAAAAACTGTTTTTT. Translating gives CASSPGSRPFEKLFF.

V usage is TRBV18 and J usage is TRBJ2-7; 8 bases agree with TRBD2. J was trimmed by 1 base and V by 6 bases; bases with no gene match: 14. There are 17 residues in the CDR3. Germline CDR1 and CDR2: KGHSH and LQKENI. CDR3 sequence (DNA): TGTGCCAGCTCCCCTCCTGACGGGGGGGCTTTTTCCTACGAGCAGTACTTC. Amino acids: CASSPPDGGAFSYEQYF.

This clone was detected only once. The rearrangement links TRBV9 to TRBJ2-7; D tentatively fits TRBD1 or TRBD2 (5 bases each). This CDR3 has 16 amino acids. V was cut by 3 bases and J by 3 bases, with 19 bases left in between. Germline V gene sequence: CDR1 SGDLS, CDR2 YYNGEE. In DNA form, the CDR3 reads TGTGCCAGCAGCGCAGGCGGGCGACAGCTAGACTACGAGCAGTACTTC. It is translated as CASSAGGRQLDYEQYF.

The chain is built from TRBV4-2 and TRBJ2-3; 8 bases map to TRBD2. The CDR3 is made up of 15 amino acids. Per germline, CDR1 LGHNA and CDR2 YNFKEQ. V shed 4 bases and J 6 bases; nucleotides not matched to a gene: 9. The CDR3 nucleotides are TGTGCCAGCAGCCCAAACCCGCTAGCGGGCGATACGCAGTATTTT. The encoded protein is CASSPNPLAGDTQYF.

This clone was recorded once. The chain employs TRBV7-2 and TRBJ1-1, with 10 bases identical to TRBD1. J lost 1 base, V lost 0 bases, and 5 bases had no gene match. Germline V gene sequence: CDR1 SGHTA, CDR2 FQGNSA. CDR3 length: 17 residues. This CDR3 reads CASSLAGTGAKNTEAFF. For the CDR3, the DNA is TGTGCCAGCAGCTTAGCGGGGACAGGGGCTAAGAACACTGAAGCTTTCTTT.